A single sample is the source of the 23 T cell receptor beta chains below, sequenced in a study of T-cell memory formation after mild COVID-19. TCRdb processed the 5' RACE reads anew with MiXCR; each CDR3 protein has one entry. The sample includes 550,000 to 700,000 distinct CDR3 sequences, 15% to 20% of them seen just once. The specimen sequenced was PBMCs or a T cell subset sorted from them (not recorded which). All receptors derive from an adult woman who had mild COVID-19 (a few samples of this study predate the infection). Cell type and time point are not known.

This clonotype was observed a few times. This chain joins TRBV6-1 and TRBJ2-7, with D possibly being TRBD1 or TRBD2 (5 bases each). CDR1 is MNHNS, CDR2 SASEGT, per germline. Trimming removed 11 bases at V and 8 bases at J, with 25 bases between. CDR3 size: 14 residues. The CDR3 reads CASSSGAEPAKQYF. As DNA, the CDR3 is TGTGCCTCCTCCTCCGGGGCGGAGCCGGCGAAGCAGTACTTC.

This clonotype appeared a few times. V gene TRBV7-2 combines with J gene TRBJ2-1; 12 bases line up with TRBD2. J gave up 7 bases and V 4 bases, and 14 bases lay outside the gene matches. The germline gives CDR1 SGHTA, CDR2 FQGNSA. This CDR3 has 18 residues. The CDR3: CASSSQRTSGNRRNEQFF. The DNA for the CDR3 is TGTGCCAGCAGCTCGCAAAGGACTAGCGGGAATCGTAGGAATGAGCAGTTCTTC.

This clonotype was found a few times. This chain links TRBV5-1 with TRBJ1-4; 7 nucleotides agree with TRBD1. This CDR3 spans 15 amino acids. Trimming at V came to 3 bases and at J to 7 bases, leaving 9 bases not matched to a gene. CDR1 and CDR2 from the germline V gene are SGHRS and YFSETQ. DNA of the CDR3: TGCGCCAGCAGCTCATCCGGGACAGTCGGTGAAAAACTGTTTTTT. It codes for CASSSSGTVGEKLFF.

The V gene is TRBV12-3 or TRBV12-4, the J gene TRBJ2-5, with 9 bases matching TRBD2. Unmatched junction bases numbered 9, after V lost 2 bases and J lost 5 bases. This CDR3 is built from 16 residues. CDR3 in DNA: TGTGCCAGCAGTTTATGGGGCGGGGGGGCCGTGGAGACCCAGTACTTC. Protein product: CASSLWGGGAVETQYF.

This rearrangement joins TRBV7-3 to TRBJ2-1; 7 nucleotides align to TRBD2. V trimming: 3 bases; J trimming: 5 bases; junction bases outside the gene matches: 4. The CDR3 is 14 residues long. Germline-derived CDR1 and CDR2 are SGHTA and FQGTGA. In DNA, the CDR3 is TGTGCCAGCAGCTTCGGGACTACCAACAATGAGCAGTTCTTC. This translates into CASSFGTTNNEQFF.

The rearrangement joins TRBV2 to TRBJ2-5; the D gene is possibly TRBD2 (6 bases). Trimming removed 8 bases at V and 0 bases at J, with 16 bases between. The CDR3 totals 15 residues. Germline V lookup: CDR1 SNHLY, CDR2 FYNNEI. CDR3 amino acids: CASLLEGPYQETQYF. DNA for the CDR3: TGTGCCAGCCTCTTGGAGGGGCCCTACCAAGAGACCCAGTACTTC.

This clonotype appeared a few times. The rearrangement uses TRBV20-1 and TRBJ2-5, with D hard to call. CDR1 and CDR2 from the germline V gene are DFQATT and SNEGSKA (reference sequence). The CDR3 is 13 residues long. V lost 6 bases and J lost 1, with 12 bases in between. CDR3 loop: CSATPGTQETQYF. CDR3 in DNA: TGCAGTGCGACCCCGGGCACCCAAGAGACCCAGTACTTC.

The rearrangement joins TRBV5-1 to TRBJ2-1, with 7 bases identical to TRBD1. The CDR3 is 15 residues long. CDR1 and CDR2 (germline): SGHRS, YFSETQ. Trimming removed 2 bases from V and 2 bases from J; junction bases left unmatched: 4. CDR3: CASSFDRAAYNEQFF. The CDR3 nucleotides read TGCGCCAGCAGCTTTGACAGGGCGGCCTACAATGAGCAGTTCTTC.

The V gene is TRBV6-5, the J gene TRBJ1-1; TRBD1 matches 9 bases. The CDR3 contains 18 residues. Germline assignment: CDR1 MNHEY and CDR2 SVGAGI. V lost 5 bases and J lost 1; bases outside the gene matches: 14. The CDR3 loop reads CASSEQGASQFRNTEAFF. In nucleotides, the CDR3 is TGTGCCAGCAGTGAACAGGGGGCATCTCAATTTAGGAACACTGAAGCTTTCTTT.

The chain joins TRBV5-1 to TRBJ2-1; no clear D gene. Germline assignment: CDR1 SGHRS and CDR2 YFSETQ. V lost 4 bases to trimming and J lost 1 base, with 12 bases between them. The CDR3 runs 15 residues. The CDR3 reads CASSHTRASYNEQFF. The CDR3 DNA reads TGCGCCAGCAGCCACACCCGGGCGTCCTACAATGAGCAGTTCTTC.

The J gene is TRBJ2-1, the V gene TRBV9; 8 bases are a match to TRBD2. The germline CDR1 and CDR2 sequences are SGDLS and YYNGEE. The CDR3 loop spans 16 amino acids. J was trimmed by 7 bases and V by 3 bases; bases with no gene match: 12. The CDR3 region has the DNA TGTGCCAGCAGCGCTGGGGAGCGGGAGAGGAAGAATGAGCAGTTCTTC. It encodes CASSAGERERKNEQFF.

This clonotype came up many times. J is TRBJ2-3 and V is TRBV5-1; D possibly corresponds to TRBD1 (6 bases). CDR1 and CDR2 from the germline V gene are SGHRS and YFSETQ. The CDR3 contains 13 residues. Trimming took 3 bases from V and 10 from J, leaving 15 bases between them. The CDR3 nucleotides are TGCGCCAGCAGCTCTCGGGATCAGGGGCCGCAGTATTTT. It specifies CASSSRDQGPQYF.

The J gene is TRBJ1-1, the V gene TRBV10-3; D remains unclear. V was trimmed by 3 bases and J by 1 base, leaving 9 bases between them. Germline CDR1 is ENHRY and CDR2 is SYGVKD. There are 14 residues in the CDR3. In nucleotides, the CDR3 is TGTGCCATCAGTGACCGAAGTCAGAACACTGAAGCTTTCTTT. Translating it yields CAISDRSQNTEAFF.

This clonotype was counted between two and nine times. V and J are TRBV5-1 and TRBJ2-7, with D perhaps TRBD2 (5 bases). V gave up 2 bases and J gave up 4 bases, with 16 bases separating them. Germline-derived CDR1 and CDR2 are SGHRS and YFSETQ. The CDR3 totals 15 residues. CDR3 DNA sequence: TGCGCCAGCAGCTTTGGAGGACTTCGAGGGTACGAGCAGTACTTC. This translates into CASSFGGLRGYEQYF. The full variable domain, its missing parts supplied by reference TRBV5-1 and TRBJ2-7, is KAGVTQTPRYLIKTRGQQVTLSCSPISGHRSVSWYQQTPGQGLQFLFEYFSETQRNKGNFPGRFSGRQFSNSRSEMNVSTLELGDSALYLCASSFGGLRGYEQYFGPGTRLTVT.

This sequence joins TRBV12-3 or TRBV12-4 and TRBJ1-6; D perhaps matches TRBD1 (5 bases). The V and J ends lost 5 bases and 10 bases respectively, with 15 bases between them. The CDR3 length is 14 residues. In DNA form, the CDR3 reads TGTGCCAGCAGTCGACAGCAACGGGGCTCACCCCTCCACTTT. This encodes CASSRQQRGSPLHF.

This sequence joins TRBV12-3 or TRBV12-4 and TRBJ1-4; 7 bases match TRBD1. CDR3 size: 17 residues. Trimming at V came to 6 bases and at J to 8 bases, leaving 18 bases not matched to a gene. The chain's CDR3 is CASSPHLGGGQNEKLFF. CDR3 in DNA: TGTGCCAGCAGCCCTCATTTGGGGGGGGGACAGAACGAAAAACTGTTTTTT.

The table lists this clonotype with a few counts. In DNA, the CDR3 is TGTGCCACCAGCAGAGTGCGGGGCGGTTCCTATGGCTACACCTTC. This sequence encodes CATSRVRGGSYGYTF. V is TRBV15 and J is TRBJ1-2, with D maybe TRBD1 (5 bases). V lost 1 base and J 4 bases, leaving 13 bases between the germline ends. Germline assignment: CDR1 LNHNV and CDR2 YYDKDF (reference sequence). This CDR3 has 15 residues.

This clonotype came up many times. V is TRBV29-1 and J is TRBJ2-1; 7 positions match TRBD2. Germline V lookup: CDR1 SQVTM, CDR2 ANQGSEA. J gave up 0 bases and V 6 bases, and 8 bases lay outside the gene matches. The CDR3 covers 15 residues. The CDR3 loop reads CSVSRDYTSYNEQFF. CDR3 bases: TGCAGCGTCTCCAGGGACTACACCTCCTACAATGAGCAGTTCTTC.

This clonotype appeared a few times. V is TRBV29-1 and J is TRBJ1-1; TRBD1 aligns across 7 bases. From germline, CDR1 is SQVTM and CDR2 ANQGSEA. The CDR3 has 13 amino acids. V was clipped by 7 bases and J by 6 bases; unmatched bases: 11. The CDR3 here is CSAWTGEEAEAFF. Here the CDR3 DNA reads TGCAGCGCCTGGACAGGTGAGGAGGCTGAAGCTTTCTTT.

This clonotype was counted ten times or more. V is TRBV7-9 and J is TRBJ2-5; TRBD1 or TRBD2 may be the D gene (5 bases each). Trimming removed 6 bases at V and 5 bases at J, with 16 bases between. The CDR3 is 14 amino acids. The germline CDR1 and CDR2 sequences are SEHNR and FQNEAQ (reference sequence). This CDR3 reads CASRAREGEETQYF. Written as DNA, the CDR3 is TGTGCCAGCAGAGCTCGGGAAGGGGAGGAGACCCAGTACTTC.

The V gene is TRBV6-5, the J gene TRBJ1-1; D is possibly TRBD1 (5 bases). CDR1 MNHEY and CDR2 SVGAGI come from the germline V gene. The length of the CDR3 is 14 residues. Trimming took off 5 bases at V and 3 bases at J, with 13 bases between the two ends. CDR3 DNA sequence: TGTGCCAGCAGTCCCGGGACGGTGGACACTGAAGCTTTCTTT. Residues: CASSPGTVDTEAFF.

This clonotype was counted at least ten times. The chain couples TRBV2 to TRBJ2-7; 13 positions match TRBD2. CDR1 and CDR2 (germline): SNHLY, FYNNEI. This CDR3 has 14 residues. Trimming took 6 bases from V and 3 from J; bases not matched to a gene: 2. The CDR3 sequence is CASRGLAGRYEQYF. CDR3 in DNA: TGTGCCAGCAGGGGACTAGCGGGACGCTACGAGCAGTACTTC. Based on the CDR3 plus reference TRBV2 and TRBJ2-7, the full variable domain is EPEVTQTPSHQVTQMGQEVILRCVPISNHLYFYWYRQILGQKVEFLVSFYNNEISEKSEIFDDQFSVERPDGSNFTLKIRSTKLEDSAMYFCASRGLAGRYEQYFGPGTRLTVT.

The chain has TRBV24-1 and TRBJ2-7; D is perhaps TRBD2 (6 bases). CDR3 size: 16 residues. Trimming shortened V by 0 bases and J by 3 bases, and 14 bases separated the two germline ends. Germline-derived CDR1 and CDR2 are KGHDR and SFDVKD. CDR3 residues: CATSDLSEGSVYEQYF. The CDR3 DNA follows: TGTGCCACCAGTGATTTGTCGGAGGGTTCAGTCTACGAGCAGTACTTC.